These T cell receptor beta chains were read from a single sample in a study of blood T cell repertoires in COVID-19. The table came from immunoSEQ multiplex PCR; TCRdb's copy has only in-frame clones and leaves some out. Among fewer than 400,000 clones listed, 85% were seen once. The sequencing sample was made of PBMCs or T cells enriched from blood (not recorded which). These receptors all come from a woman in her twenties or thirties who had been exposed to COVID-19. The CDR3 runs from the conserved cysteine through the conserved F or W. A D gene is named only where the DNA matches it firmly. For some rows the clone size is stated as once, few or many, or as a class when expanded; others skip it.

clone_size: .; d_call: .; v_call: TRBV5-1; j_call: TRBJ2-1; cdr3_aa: CASSPQTGSEQFF; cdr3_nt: TGCGCCAGCAGCCCACAGACAGGTTCCGAGCAGTTCTTC
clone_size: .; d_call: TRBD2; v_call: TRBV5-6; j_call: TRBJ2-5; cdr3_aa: CASSLGTSGGETQYF; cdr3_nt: TGTGCCAGCAGCTTGGGGACTAGCGGGGGTGAGACCCAGTACTTC
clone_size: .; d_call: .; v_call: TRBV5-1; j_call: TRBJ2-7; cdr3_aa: CASSLGRSTYEQYF; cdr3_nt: TGCGCCAGCAGCTTGGGTCGCTCTACCTACGAGCAGTACTTC
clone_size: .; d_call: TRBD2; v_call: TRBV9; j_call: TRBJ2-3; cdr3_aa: CASSTFIGAGGLTDTQYF; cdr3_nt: TGTGCCAGCAGCACATTCATAGGGGCGGGGGGACTCACAGATACGCAGTATTTT
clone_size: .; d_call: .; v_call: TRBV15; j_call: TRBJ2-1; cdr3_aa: CATSRGERGAYNEQFF; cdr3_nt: TGTGCCACCAGCAGAGGGGAACGCGGGGCCTACAATGAGCAGTTCTTC
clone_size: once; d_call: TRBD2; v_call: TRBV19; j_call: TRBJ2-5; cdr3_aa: CASSIFVLAGETQYF; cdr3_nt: TGTGCCAGTAGTATTTTCGTACTAGCGGGAGAGACCCAGTACTTC
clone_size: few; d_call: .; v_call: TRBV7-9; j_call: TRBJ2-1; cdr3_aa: CASSLSGEYNEQFF; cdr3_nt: TGTGCCAGCAGCTTATCGGGGGAATACAATGAGCAGTTCTTC
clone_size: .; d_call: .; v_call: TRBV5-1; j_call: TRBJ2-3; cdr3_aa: CASNQGGGNTDTQYF; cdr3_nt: TGCGCCAGCAACCAGGGGGGCGGGAACACAGATACGCAGTATTTT
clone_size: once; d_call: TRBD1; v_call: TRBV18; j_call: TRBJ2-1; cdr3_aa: CASSPERTGDNEQFF; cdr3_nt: TGTGCCAGCTCACCGGAAAGGACAGGGGACAATGAGCAGTTCTTC
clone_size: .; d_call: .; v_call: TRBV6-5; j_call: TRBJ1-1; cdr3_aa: CASSPSIWNTEAFF; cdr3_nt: TGTGCCAGCAGCCCATCTATTTGGAACACTGAAGCTTTCTTT
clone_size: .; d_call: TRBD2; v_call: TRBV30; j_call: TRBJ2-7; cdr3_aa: CAWKLSGNAYEQYF; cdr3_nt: TGTGCCTGGAAGCTAAGCGGGAACGCCTACGAGCAGTACTTC
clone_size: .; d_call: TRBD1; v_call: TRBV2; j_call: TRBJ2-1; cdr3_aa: CASRGQVSYNEQFF; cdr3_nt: TGTGCCAGCAGGGGACAGGTCTCCTACAATGAGCAGTTCTTC
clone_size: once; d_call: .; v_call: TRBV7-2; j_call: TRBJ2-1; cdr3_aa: CASSLDPGDEQFF; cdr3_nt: TGTGCCAGCAGCTTAGACCCCGGGGATGAGCAGTTCTTC
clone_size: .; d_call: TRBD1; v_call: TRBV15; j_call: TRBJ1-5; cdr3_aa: CATSRDGQGRNQPQHF; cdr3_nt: TGTGCCACCAGCAGAGACGGACAGGGCCGCAATCAGCCCCAGCATTTT
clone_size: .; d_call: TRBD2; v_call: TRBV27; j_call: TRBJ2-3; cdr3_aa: CASRNGLAETKNTQYF; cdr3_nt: TGTGCCAGCAGAAACGGACTAGCGGAGACAAAAAATACGCAGTATTTT
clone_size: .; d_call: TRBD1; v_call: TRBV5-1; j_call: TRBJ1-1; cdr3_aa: CASSVRQGWTEAFF; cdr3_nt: TGCGCCAGCAGCGTACGACAGGGATGGACTGAAGCTTTCTTT
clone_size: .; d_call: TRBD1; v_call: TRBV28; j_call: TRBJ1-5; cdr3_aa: CASSREGTAANQPQHF; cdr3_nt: TGTGCCAGCAGCCGTGAGGGGACAGCCGCTAATCAGCCCCAGCATTTT
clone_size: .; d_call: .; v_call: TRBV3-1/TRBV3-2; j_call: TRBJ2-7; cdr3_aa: CASSQTTAPYEQYF; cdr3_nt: TGTGCCAGCAGCCAAACAACAGCTCCGTACGAGCAGTACTTC
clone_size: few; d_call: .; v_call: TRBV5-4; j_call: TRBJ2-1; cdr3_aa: CASSSLSSYNEQFF; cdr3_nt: TGTGCCAGCAGCTCCCTCAGCTCCTACAATGAGCAGTTCTTC
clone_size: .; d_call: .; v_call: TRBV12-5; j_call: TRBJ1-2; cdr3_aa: CASGWTASLYGYTF; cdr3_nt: TGTGCTAGTGGTTGGACAGCGTCCCTCTATGGCTACACCTTC
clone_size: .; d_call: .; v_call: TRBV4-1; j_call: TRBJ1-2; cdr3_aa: CASSQSPLGGLGYTF; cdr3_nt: TGCGCCAGCAGCCAATCTCCCCTCGGGGGTCTTGGCTACACCTTC
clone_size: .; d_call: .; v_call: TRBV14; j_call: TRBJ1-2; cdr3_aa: CASSQGVSGYTF; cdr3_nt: TGTGCCAGCAGCCAAGGAGTGTCAGGCTACACCTTC
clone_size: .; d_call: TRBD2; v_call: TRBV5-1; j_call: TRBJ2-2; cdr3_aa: CASSLSITSGGNTGELFF; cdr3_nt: TGCGCCAGCAGCCTCTCTATTACTAGCGGGGGGAACACCGGGGAGCTGTTTTTT
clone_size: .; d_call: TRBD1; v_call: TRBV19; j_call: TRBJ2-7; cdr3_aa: CASSIQGTAAYEQYF; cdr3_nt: TGTGCCAGTAGTATACAAGGGACAGCCGCCTACGAGCAGTACTTC
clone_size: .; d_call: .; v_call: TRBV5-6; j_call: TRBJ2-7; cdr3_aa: CASSLRALYEQYF; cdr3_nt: TGTGCCAGCAGCTTGCGCGCCCTCTACGAGCAGTACTTC
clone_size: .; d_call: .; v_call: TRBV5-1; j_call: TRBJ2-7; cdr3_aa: CASSLNRPYEQYF; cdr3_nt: TGCGCCAGCAGCTTGAACAGGCCCTACGAGCAGTACTTC
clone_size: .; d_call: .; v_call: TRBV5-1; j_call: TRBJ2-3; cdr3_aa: CASTEGSDTQYF; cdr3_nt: TGCGCCAGCACCGAGGGATCAGATACGCAGTATTTT
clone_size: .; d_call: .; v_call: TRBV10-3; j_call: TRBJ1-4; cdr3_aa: CAISALATNEKLFF; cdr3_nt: TGTGCCATCAGTGCACTTGCAACTAATGAAAAACTGTTTTTT
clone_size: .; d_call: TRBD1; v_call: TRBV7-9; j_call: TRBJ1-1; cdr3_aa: CASSPNRGFTEAFF; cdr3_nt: TGTGCCAGCAGCCCCAACAGGGGATTCACTGAAGCTTTCTTT
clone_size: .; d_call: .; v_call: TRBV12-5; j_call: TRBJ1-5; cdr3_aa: CASGLTAGAGRVGQPQHF; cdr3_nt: TGTGCTAGTGGTTTGACAGCCGGCGCGGGGCGGGTAGGCCAGCCCCAGCATTTT
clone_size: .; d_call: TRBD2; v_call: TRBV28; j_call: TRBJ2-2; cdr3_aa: CASSFLAGAGELFF; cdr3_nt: TGTGCCAGCAGTTTCTTAGCGGGAGCCGGGGAGCTGTTTTTT
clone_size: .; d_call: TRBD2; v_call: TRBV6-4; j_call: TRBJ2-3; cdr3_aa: CASSGEAGLSTDTQYF; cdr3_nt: TGTGCCAGCAGTGGTGAAGCGGGACTAAGCACAGATACGCAGTATTTT
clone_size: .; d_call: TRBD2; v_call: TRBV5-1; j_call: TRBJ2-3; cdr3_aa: CASSLDPVSSGGGYF; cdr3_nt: TGCGCCAGCAGCTTGGATCCCGTGTCCAGCGGGGGGGGGTATTTT
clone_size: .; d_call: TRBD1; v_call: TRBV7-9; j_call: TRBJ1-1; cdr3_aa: CASSPGQVNTEAFF; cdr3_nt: TGTGCCAGCAGCCCGGGACAGGTGAACACTGAAGCTTTCTTT
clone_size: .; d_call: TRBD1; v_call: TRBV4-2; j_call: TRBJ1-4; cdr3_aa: CASSQIGSGQGEKLFF; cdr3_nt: TGTGCCAGCAGCCAGATCGGTTCGGGACAGGGCGAAAAACTGTTTTTT
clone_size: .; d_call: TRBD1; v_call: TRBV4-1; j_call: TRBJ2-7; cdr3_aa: CASSTRTGAYEQYF; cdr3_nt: TGCGCCAGCAGCACTAGGACAGGGGCCTACGAGCAGTACTTC
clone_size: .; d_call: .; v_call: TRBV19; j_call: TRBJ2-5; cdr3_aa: CASSTGQTEETQYF; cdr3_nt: TGTGCCAGTAGTACAGGACAAACCGAGGAGACCCAGTACTTC
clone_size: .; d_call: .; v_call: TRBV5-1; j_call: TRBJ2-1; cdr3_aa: CASSFPGQQYNEQFF; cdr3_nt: TGCGCCAGCAGTTTTCCGGGACAACAGTACAATGAGCAGTTCTTC
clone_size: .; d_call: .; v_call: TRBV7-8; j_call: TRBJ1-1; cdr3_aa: CASGMDGSTEAFF; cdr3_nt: TGTGCCAGCGGAATGGACGGGAGCACTGAAGCTTTCTTT
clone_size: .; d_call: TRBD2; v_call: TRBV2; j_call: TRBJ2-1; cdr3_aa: CATQTGTSGINEQFF; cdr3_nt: TGTGCCACCCAAACCGGGACTAGCGGGATCAATGAGCAGTTCTTC
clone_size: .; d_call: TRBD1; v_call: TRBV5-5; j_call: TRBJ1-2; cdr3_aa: CASRQDRDISGYTF; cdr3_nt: TGTGCCAGCAGGCAGGACAGGGATATCTCTGGCTACACCTTC